A single sample gave rise to the 3 T cell receptor beta chains below, sequenced in a study of glioma-infiltrating T cells after dendritic cell vaccination. Measured with immunoSEQ multiplex PCR; TCRdb has only the in-frame clones, and not every one. The sample carries approximately 24,000 clones, over 85% recorded once. As for time point: after dendritic cell vaccination, including at tumor progression/relapse. Sequenced here: blood, sampled after dendritic cell vaccination. All receptors come from a human donor with glioblastoma.

The DNA of the CDR3 is TGTGCCAGCACTCGGTCAGGGAACACTGAAGCTTTCTTT. Its translation is CASTRSGNTEAFF. The genes are TRBV6-1 and TRBJ1-1; D unclear. The CDR3 contains 13 residues. V lost 7 bases to trimming and J lost 1 base, with 10 bases between them. Germline V gene sequence: CDR1 MNHNS, CDR2 SASEGT.

The chain carries TRBV7-2 and TRBJ2-3; TRBD2 matches at 13 bases. J lost 4 bases, V lost 11 bases, and 9 bases had no gene match. Germline V CDR1 and CDR2: SGHTA, FQGNSA. CDR3 length equals 15 residues. This chain's CDR3 is CAGIPGLAGSDTQYF. In nucleotides, the CDR3 is TGTGCCGGAATACCGGGACTAGCGGGGTCAGATACGCAGTATTTT.

The V call is TRBV10-2, the J call TRBJ2-2, with 7 bases matching TRBD1. J was trimmed by 5 bases and V by 3 bases; bases with no gene match: 9. This CDR3 spans 16 amino acids. CDR1 and CDR2 (germline): WSHSY, SAAADI. The CDR3 DNA is TGCGCCAGCAGTGATATATTGGACAGGAGGACCGGGGAGCTGTTTTTT. Its protein is CASSDILDRRTGELFF.